The 14 T cell receptor beta chains below all came from one sample that was sequenced in a study of T cell repertoires in aging, cancer and after chemotherapy (dated by TCRdb to 2018 to 2020). Instead of sorted cells or RNA, genomic DNA extracted from peripheral blood served as the source for amplifying TCR beta rearrangements. Sequencing relied on an Illumina MiSeq. Multiplex touch-down PCR with a mixed TRB-A/B primer pool was used to amplify rearranged TRB sequences covering the V, D and J segments. TCRdb trimmed the raw reads at Q25, called clones with MiXCR and kept productive beta chains. Rows are combined by CDR3 protein, so each entry shows the most common genes and DNA. The sample profile shows some 2,500 distinct CDR3 sequences; under 30% of them were found once. The ten largest clones take up over 12% of the sample. What was sequenced was blood. These receptors were collected from a human donor with a solid tumor.

To note about this clonotype: Just one base apart from a much larger clone, this may be a read error. The chain recombines TRBV6-5 with TRBJ1-1; D ambiguous. The CDR3 consists of 14 residues. V was cut by 4 bases and J by 8 bases, with 17 bases left in between. Germline V gives CDR1 MNHEY, CDR2 SVGAGI. CDR3 nucleotide sequence: TGTGCCAGCAGTTGGGAGGGTAGGTTGGGCGAAGCTTTCTTT. It codes for CASSWEGRLGEAFF.

The rearrangement uses TRBV28 and TRBJ2-7; D gene ambiguous. Germline CDR1 is MDHEN and CDR2 is SYDVKM. This CDR3 comprises 15 residues. With 6 bases removed from V and 3 bases from J, the gap between germline ends came to 18 bases. The CDR3 sequence: CASRLRRLDDYEQYF. The CDR3 DNA reads as TGTGCCAGCAGGCTACGTCGTCTCGACGACTACGAGCAGTACTTC.

In its sample, this clonotype was seen once. One end of the junction fails to match germline, which may point to a read error. The chain is built from TRBV12-5 and TRBJ2-3, with 8 bases fitting TRBD2. Germline V gene data show CDR1 as LGHNT and CDR2 as FRNRAP. The CDR3 loop spans 13 amino acids. The CDR3 DNA is TGTGCTAGCCAGCCGGGAGGGTTGGATACGGAGTATTTT. The encoded protein is CASQPGGLDTEYF.

By share, this clonotype ranks as medium-sized. This chain links TRBV18 with TRBJ2-5; D is unclear. The length of the CDR3 is 15 residues. Germline CDR1 is KGHSH and CDR2 is LQKENI. Trimming stripped 1 base from V and 5 bases from J, with 14 bases between. DNA of the CDR3: TGTGCCAGCTCACCACGAAAAGGACCGACGGAGACCCAGTACTTC. Residues: CASSPRKGPTETQYF.

The sample holds a few counts of this clonotype. The chain uses TRBV11-2 and TRBJ1-1; the D gene is possibly TRBD1 (5 bases). From germline, CDR1 is SGHAT and CDR2 FQNNGV. This CDR3 contains 14 residues. The germline V and J ends were trimmed by 3 bases and 5 bases, with 13 bases remaining between them. The CDR3 nucleotides read TGTGCCAGCAGCTTTCAGGGAGACGTGACTGAAGCTTTCTTT. Translating gives CASSFQGDVTEAFF.

This clonotype is judged medium-sized (0.01 to 0.1%). V gene TRBV6-1 combines with J gene TRBJ1-2, with D unresolved. V was trimmed by 1 base and J by 8 bases, leaving 5 bases between them. The CDR3 consists of 11 residues. Looked up from germline, CDR1 is MNHNS and CDR2 is SASEGT. In DNA, the CDR3 is TGTGCCAGCAGTGAAGGCAGGGGCTACACCTTC. It encodes CASSEGRGYTF.

This clonotype is medium-sized (0.01 to 0.1%) by share. The CDR3 protein is CASNPSGGSLTGELFF. The CDR3 coding sequence is TGTGCCAGCAACCCGTCTGGTGGGAGCCTAACCGGGGAGCTGTTTTTT. The chain recombines TRBV12-3 or TRBV12-4 with TRBJ2-2; TRBD2 might be the D (5 bases). V gave up 7 bases and J gave up 5 bases, with 20 bases separating them. The CDR3 extends over 16 amino acids.

This clonotype qualifies as medium-sized. The rearrangement joins TRBV15 to TRBJ1-2; 8 positions match TRBD1. The CDR3 sequence is 13 residues long. CDR1 is LNHNV and CDR2 is YYDKDF in the germline V gene (reference sequence). V shed 5 bases and J 8 bases; nucleotides not matched to a gene: 7. DNA for the CDR3: TGTGCCACCAGCCAACGGACAGGGAGCGGCTACACCTTC. Its translation: CATSQRTGSGYTF.

The chain links TRBV4-3 to TRBJ2-3; no reliable D call. CDR1 LGHNA and CDR2 YSLEER come from the germline V gene. V lost 1 base, J lost 4 bases, and 6 bases lay in between. The CDR3 length is 13 residues. CDR3: CASSQGVSDTQYF. The CDR3 DNA reads TGCGCCAGCAGCCAAGGTGTTTCAGATACGCAGTATTTT.

The chain is built from TRBV20-1 and TRBJ2-1; 7 positions agree with TRBD1. The V gene's germline CDR1 is DFQATT and CDR2 SNEGSKA (reference sequence). The CDR3 runs 11 residues. This CDR3 reads CSPTGKEEQFF. In nucleotides, the CDR3 is TGCAGCCCGACAGGGAAAGAAGAGCAGTTCTTC.

By share of the sample, this clonotype is large (0.1 to 1%). The genes are TRBV6-1 and TRBJ2-6; the D is unclear. V lost 6 bases, J lost 1 base, and 10 bases lay in between. The CDR3 sequence is 15 residues long. Germline CDR1 is MNHNS and CDR2 is SASEGT. Here the CDR3 DNA reads TGTGCCAGCAGAGTGGATAGGTCTGGGGCCAACGTCCTGACTTTC. Its protein is CASRVDRSGANVLTF.

The V call is TRBV5-6, the J call TRBJ2-7; D is possibly TRBD1 (6 bases). Trimming stripped 4 bases from V and 8 bases from J, with 19 bases between. The CDR3 length is 14 residues. The germline V gene has CDR1 SGHDT and CDR2 YYEEEE. In DNA form, the CDR3 reads TGTGCCAGCAGCACCGGACAGAGTGCCGTCCAGCAGTACTTC. Translating gives CASSTGQSAVQQYF.

Within the sample, this clonotype is medium-sized. The V gene is TRBV30, the J gene TRBJ2-1; 7 positions agree with TRBD2. In germline, CDR1 is GTSNPN, CDR2 SVGIG (reference sequence). There are 14 residues in the CDR3. After removal of 2 bases from V and 8 bases from J, the junction contained 9 bases not matched to a gene. Here the CDR3 DNA reads TGTGCCTGGAGTTGGGTAGCGGGTGTGGATGAGCAGTTCTTC. Residues: CAWSWVAGVDEQFF.

This clonotype was seen more than once but under ten times. V gene TRBV5-1 combines with J gene TRBJ1-2; no definite D call. Germline assignment: CDR1 SGHRS and CDR2 YFSETQ. This CDR3 contains 13 residues. Trimming stripped 2 bases from V and 6 bases from J, with 11 bases between. The CDR3 DNA follows: TGCGCCAGCAGCTTCCGGCAAAGCAATGGCTACACCTTC. This codes for CASSFRQSNGYTF. Based on the CDR3 plus reference TRBV5-1 and TRBJ1-2, the full variable domain is KAGVTQTPRYLIKTRGQQVTLSCSPISGHRSVSWYQQTPGQGLQFLFEYFSETQRNKGNFPGRFSGRQFSNSRSEMNVSTLELGDSALYLCASSFRQSNGYTFGSGTRLTVV.